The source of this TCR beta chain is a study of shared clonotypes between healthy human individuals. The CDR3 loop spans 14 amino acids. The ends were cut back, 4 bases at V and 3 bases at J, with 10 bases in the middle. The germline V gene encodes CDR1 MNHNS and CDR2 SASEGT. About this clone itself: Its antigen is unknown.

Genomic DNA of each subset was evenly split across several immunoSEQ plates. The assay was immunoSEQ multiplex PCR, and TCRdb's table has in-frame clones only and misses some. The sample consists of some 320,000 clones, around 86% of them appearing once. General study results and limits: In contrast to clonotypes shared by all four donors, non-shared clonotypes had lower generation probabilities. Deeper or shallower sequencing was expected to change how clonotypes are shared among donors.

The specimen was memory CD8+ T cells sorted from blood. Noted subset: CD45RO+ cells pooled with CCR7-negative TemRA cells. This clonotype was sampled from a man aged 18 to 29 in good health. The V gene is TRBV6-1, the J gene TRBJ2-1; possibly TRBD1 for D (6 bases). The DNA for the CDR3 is TGTGCCAGCAGTGTACAGGGCTACTACAATGAGCAGTTCTTC. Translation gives CASSVQGYYNEQFF.